A selection of T cell receptor beta chains follows, all from one sample in a study of molecular identifiers for immune sequencing clone quantification. TCRdb re-derived calls from the PCR reads in MiXCR, one entry per CDR3 protein. The sample lists about 500,000 distinct CDR3 sequences, about 25% occurring once. The sample taken for sequencing was naive CD8+ T cells from blood, with Jurkat cell RNA spiked in. The receptors shown here come from a human donor in good health. Some libraries in this study had Jurkat cell RNA spiked in. Each CDR3 is given with its conserved first and last residue. D genes are given only for firm matches. Where a row states a size, it is once, few, many or the class of an expanded clone; other rows omit it.

V	J	D	size	CDR3	DNA
TRBV21-1	TRBJ2-2	-	few	CASAAPPTGVRPGELFF	TGTGCCAGCGCCGCTCCACCGACAGGGGTGCGACCCGGGGAGCTGTTTTTT
TRBV7-2	TRBJ2-2	TRBD2	-	CASSLMIVAGGTGELFF	TGTGCCAGCAGCTTAATGATAGTAGCGGGGGGAACCGGGGAGCTGTTTTTT
TRBV20-1	TRBJ2-7	TRBD1	many	CSAEPGTETYEQYF	TGCAGTGCTGAGCCCGGGACAGAAACCTACGAGCAGTACTTC
TRBV27	TRBJ2-7	TRBD2	-	CASRGLAGVYEQYF	TGTGCCAGCAGGGGACTAGCGGGAGTGTACGAGCAGTACTTC
TRBV7-6	TRBJ2-6	-	many	CASSLFRDGANVLTF	TGTGCCAGCAGCTTATTCCGGGATGGGGCCAACGTCCTGACTTTC
TRBV9	TRBJ2-1	TRBD2	-	CASSVERGLSSYNEQFF	TGTGCCAGCAGCGTGGAGCGGGGTTTAAGCTCCTACAATGAGCAGTTCTTC
TRBV27	TRBJ1-5	-	many	CASSPLTGSNQPQHF	TGTGCCAGCAGTCCCCTGACAGGAAGCAATCAGCCCCAGCATTTT
TRBV6-6	TRBJ2-1	-	many	CASRITVEQFF	TGTGCCAGCAGAATAACGGTTGAGCAGTTCTTC
TRBV13	TRBJ2-3	-	-	CASSPRGFGTDTQYF	TGTGCCAGCAGCCCCCGGGGCTTCGGCACAGATACGCAGTATTTT
TRBV19	TRBJ1-2	TRBD1	-	CASSVSTGALGYTF	TGTGCCAGTAGTGTGTCGACAGGGGCGCTTGGCTACACCTTC
TRBV11-2	TRBJ2-3	-	few	CASSLMGGADTQYF	TGTGCCAGCAGCTTAATGGGTGGGGCAGATACGCAGTATTTT
TRBV5-8	TRBJ1-4	TRBD1	-	CASSPNGQEDEKLFF	TGTGCCAGCAGCCCGAACGGACAGGAAGATGAAAAACTGTTTTTT
TRBV24-1	TRBJ2-3	-	-	CATSDDRRTQYF	TGTGCCACCAGTGATGACAGACGTACGCAGTATTTT
TRBV5-1	TRBJ2-7	-	few	CASSLLDFGGEQYF	TGCGCCAGCAGCTTGCTAGACTTCGGGGGCGAGCAGTACTTC
TRBV6-5	TRBJ2-1	-	few	CASRSTTGGEQFF	TGTGCCAGCAGGTCAACCACCGGGGGTGAGCAGTTCTTC
TRBV6-1	TRBJ2-5	-	-	CASSDPARYQATQYF	TGTGCCAGCAGTGACCCCGCCCGGTACCAAGCGACCCAGTACTTC
TRBV20-1	TRBJ2-7	-	-	CSARSLSSSYEQYF	TGCAGTGCTAGATCCCTGTCGAGCTCCTACGAGCAGTACTTC
TRBV14	TRBJ2-2	TRBD1	few	CASSHWPGRTGSTGELFF	TGTGCCAGCAGTCATTGGCCCGGAAGGACAGGAAGCACCGGGGAGCTGTTTTTT